This T cell receptor (beta chain) was identified during a study of shared clonotypes between healthy human individuals. The study's findings and limits: Depth was large, yet rarefaction showed that sorted-subset sequencing was incomplete.

Details on this clone: Antigen unknown.

Repertoires were generated with immunoSEQ multiplex PCR, while TCRdb's copy carries only in-frame clones and drops some. Found here are more than 2,000,000 clones, 90% to 95% of them singletons; the top ten hold about 0.13%. The TCR sequence derives from a man aged 18 to 35 in good health. Source material: naive CD4+ T cells sorted from blood. Stated subset: CD45RA+ positively selected.

The CDR3 nucleotides read TGTGCCAGCAGCCGAGGGACTAGCGGGCCCTACGAGCAGTACTTC. Protein: CASSRGTSGPYEQYF. This sequence joins TRBV6-6 and TRBJ2-7; 12 bases fit TRBD2. The germline V gene has CDR1 MNHNY and CDR2 SVGAGI (reference sequence). V was pared by 6 bases and J by 2 bases, with 5 bases of the junction left unmatched. The CDR3 extends over 15 amino acids.